The 4 T cell receptor beta chains presented below share a single source sample, sequenced in a study of T cell responses to AZD1222 COVID-19 vaccine (dated by TCRdb to the early 2020s). The time point label corresponds to: baseline before first vaccination. Libraries were made using the immunoSEQ multiplex PCR assay. In its TCRdb copy, this immuneACCESS table keeps in-frame sequences only and misses some clones. Where compared with another copy, unresolved V genes explain less than half of these, and the others have no known cause. For this sample the table gives about 110,000 clones, of which less than 90% were detected only once. Clones ranked in the top ten supply 9.8% of the sample. Sample: peripheral blood, taken on day 0 of AZD1222 vaccination. The receptors derive from an adult in good health.

The chain couples TRBV4-1 to TRBJ2-5; TRBD1 might be the D (5 bases). The germline V and J ends were trimmed by 0 bases and 6 bases, with 14 bases remaining between them. This CDR3 comprises 15 residues. The V gene's germline CDR1 is MGHRA and CDR2 YSYEKL. CDR3 DNA: TGCGCCAGCAGCCAAGATAGCAGGGAAGGGAAGACCCAGTACTTC. Protein: CASSQDSREGKTQYF.

The chain carries TRBV28 and TRBJ2-2, with 10 positions matching TRBD2. V shed 4 bases, J shed 4 bases, and the junction held 6 bases outside the gene matches. Per germline, CDR1 MDHEN and CDR2 SYDVKM. The CDR3 is 16 residues long. This CDR3 is CASSSRSGRGTGELFF. CDR3 nucleotide sequence: TGTGCCAGCAGTTCCAGAAGCGGGAGGGGCACCGGGGAGCTGTTTTTT. The whole variable domain, remainder taken from reference TRBV28 and TRBJ2-2, is DVKVTQSSRYLVKRTGEKVFLECVQDMDHENMFWYRQDPGLGLRLIYFSYDVKMKEKGDIPEGYSVSREKKERFSLILESASTNQTSMYLCASSSRSGRGTGELFFGEGSRLTVL.

The V call is TRBV7-2, the J call TRBJ1-1; 10 bases are a match to TRBD1. The CDR3 extends over 16 amino acids. Germline-derived CDR1 and CDR2 are SGHTA and FQGNSA. The junction had 11 bases not matched to a gene; V was cut back by 5 bases and J by 5 bases. The CDR3 DNA sequence: TGTGCCAGCAGCCAAATGTGGACAGGGGGAGGAACTGAAGCTTTCTTT. Translating gives CASSQMWTGGGTEAFF.

The chain is built from TRBV9 and TRBJ2-7; D gene ambiguous. CDR3 size: 13 residues. From germline, CDR1 is SGDLS and CDR2 YYNGEE. Trimming removed 0 bases at V and 9 bases at J, with 13 bases between. CDR3 nucleotide sequence: TGTGCCAGCAGCGTAGCGGTCGCGCCACCGCAGTACTTC. It yields the protein CASSVAVAPPQYF.